Sequencing of this T cell receptor (beta chain) was carried out in a study of chemoradiotherapy in HPV16-positive cancers. Sequenced by immunoSEQ multiplex PCR; TCRdb stores in-frame clones only, minus some. Of approximately 13,000 clones listed, around nine tenths are singletons. The CDR3 has 15 amino acids. V was trimmed by 3 bases and J by 0 bases, leaving 9 bases between them. From germline, CDR1 is SGHRS and CDR2 YFSETQ. The J gene is TRBJ2-2, the V gene TRBV5-1; a weak D match, TRBD2 (6 bases). Sequenced here: tumor tissue, sampled from a patient who underwent chemoradiotherapy. The sequence was obtained from a human donor with HPV-associated anogenital cancer. The CDR3: CASSSGLPNTGELFF. CDR3 DNA sequence: TGCGCCAGCAGCTCGGGACTGCCGAACACCGGGGAGCTGTTTTTT.